This TCR beta chain appears in the sequencing data of a study of cytomegalovirus exposure and HLA in healthy donors. The CDR3 sequence is 17 residues long. With V trimmed by 0 bases and J by 4 bases, 7 bases remained unmatched. The germline CDR1 and CDR2 sequences are LGHNT and FRNRAP. Primers for the PCR totalled 60 Vbeta and 13 Jbeta. TCRdb keeps only in-frame clones here, not all; method: immunoSEQ multiplex PCR. The repertoire holds 150,000 to 200,000 clones, with roughly four fifths as singletons. Sequenced sample: PBMCs. The TCR sequence derives from a young man in good health and CMV-seronegative. The chain uses TRBV12-5 and TRBJ2-3; 10 bases are a match to TRBD2. Here the CDR3 reads CASGLVPSSGGADTQYF. The CDR3 coding sequence is TGTGCTAGTGGTTTGGTACCGAGCAGCGGGGGGGCAGATACGCAGTATTTT. The full variable domain, with the rest looked up from reference TRBV12-5 and TRBJ2-3, is DARVTQTPRHKVTEMGQEVTMRCQPILGHNTVFWYRQTMMQGLELLAYFRNRAPLDDSGMPKDRFSAEMPDATLATLKIQPSEPRDSAVYFCASGLVPSSGGADTQYFGPGTRLTVL.